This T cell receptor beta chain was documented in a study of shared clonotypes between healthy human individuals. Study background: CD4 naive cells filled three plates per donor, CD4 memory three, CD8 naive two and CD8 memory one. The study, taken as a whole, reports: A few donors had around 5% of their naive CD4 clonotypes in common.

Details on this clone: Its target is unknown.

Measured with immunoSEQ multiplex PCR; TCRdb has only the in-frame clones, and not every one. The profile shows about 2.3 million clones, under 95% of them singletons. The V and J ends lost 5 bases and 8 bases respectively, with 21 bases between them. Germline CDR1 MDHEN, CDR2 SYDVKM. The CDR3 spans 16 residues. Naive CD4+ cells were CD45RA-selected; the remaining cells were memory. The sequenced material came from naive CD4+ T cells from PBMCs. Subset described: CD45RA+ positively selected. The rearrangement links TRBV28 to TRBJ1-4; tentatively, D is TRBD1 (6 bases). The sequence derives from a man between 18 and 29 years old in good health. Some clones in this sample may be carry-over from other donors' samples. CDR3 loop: CASSPQRGVGREKLFF. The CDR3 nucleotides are TGTGCCAGCAGTCCTCAGAGGGGGGTCGGTCGCGAAAAACTGTTTTTT.